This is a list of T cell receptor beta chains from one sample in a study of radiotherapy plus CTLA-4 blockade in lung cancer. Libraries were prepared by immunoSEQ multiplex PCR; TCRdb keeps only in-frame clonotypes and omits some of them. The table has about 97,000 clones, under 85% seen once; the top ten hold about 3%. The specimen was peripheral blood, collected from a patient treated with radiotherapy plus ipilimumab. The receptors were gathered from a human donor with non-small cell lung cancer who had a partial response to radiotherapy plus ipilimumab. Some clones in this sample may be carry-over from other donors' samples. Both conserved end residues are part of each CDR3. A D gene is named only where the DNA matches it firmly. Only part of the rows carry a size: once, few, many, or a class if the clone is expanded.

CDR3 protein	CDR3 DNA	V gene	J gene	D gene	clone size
CASSLGSGLNTEAFF	TGTGCCAGCAGCTTAGGGTCCGGACTCAACACTGAAGCTTTCTTT	TRBV28	TRBJ1-1	-	-
CASSVQGSSYNSPLHF	TGTGCCAGCAGCGTTCAGGGGAGCTCCTATAATTCACCCCTCCACTTT	TRBV9	TRBJ1-6	-	-
CASSGTGTSPFF	TGTGCCAGCAGCGGAACCGGGACTAGCCCGTTTTTT	TRBV2	TRBJ2-3	TRBD2	-
CASSFRGVETQYF	TGTGCCAGCAGTTTCAGGGGTGTGGAGACCCAGTACTTC	TRBV6-1	TRBJ2-5	-	once
CASSLDPLAGMEQYF	TGTGCCAGCAGCTTAGATCCCCTGGCAGGTATGGAGCAGTACTTC	TRBV11-2	TRBJ2-7	-	-
CTSSQGEGKNEQYF	TGCACCAGCAGCCAAGGGGAGGGGAAAAACGAGCAGTACTTC	TRBV1	TRBJ2-7	-	-
CSVEDRRNTDTQYF	TGCAGCGTTGAAGACCGGCGGAACACAGATACGCAGTATTTT	TRBV29-1	TRBJ2-3	-	-
CASRRRQVQVYGYTF	TGTGCCAGCAGAAGGAGACAGGTTCAAGTCTATGGCTACACCTTC	TRBV28	TRBJ1-2	-	-
CASSLDPYGTGSNQPQHF	TGTGCCAGCAGTTTAGATCCGTATGGGACAGGGAGCAATCAGCCCCAGCATTTT	TRBV28	TRBJ1-5	TRBD1	few
CASSFRDISPGELFF	TGTGCCAGCAGCTTTCGGGACATTTCACCCGGGGAGCTGTTTTTT	TRBV5-4	TRBJ2-2	-	-
CASSSGTSGALKNIQYF	TGTGCCAGCAGTTCGGGGACTAGCGGGGCCTTAAAAAACATTCAGTACTTC	TRBV28	TRBJ2-4	TRBD2	-
CASRPGTGGSNSPLHF	TGTGCCAGCAGACCCGGGACAGGGGGGAGTAATTCACCCCTCCACTTT	TRBV5-4	TRBJ1-6	TRBD1	few